This T cell receptor (beta chain) was found in a study of T-cell reconstitution after alpha-beta-depleted transplantation in children. Study conclusions and caveats: Several hundred expanded graft clones reportedly supplied alpha-beta T cells about two months after transplant.

The CDR3 is 16 amino acids. Per the germline V gene, CDR1 is SGHRS and CDR2 is YFSETQ. The V and J ends lost 8 bases and 1 base respectively, with 19 bases between them. In this sample, this clonotype turned up many times. Antigen specificity is unknown. This sample's TCRbeta library carried unique molecular identifier barcodes. TCRdb reprocessed the PCR reads via MiXCR and lists one record per CDR3 protein. The sample includes approximately 170,000 distinct CDR3 sequences, 8.5% to 14% of them seen just once. The chain employs TRBV5-1 and TRBJ2-1; D is possibly TRBD1 or TRBD2 (5 bases each). This receptor was taken from a boy younger than 10 with acute myeloid leukemia, due to receive a stem cell transplant. The sample in question was PBMCs, obtained before TCRalphabeta/CD19-depleted stem cell transplant. For the CDR3, the DNA is TGCGCCAGTTCCAGACAAGGGACGGTTTCCTACAATGAGCAGTTCTTC. Its protein product is CASSRQGTVSYNEQFF.